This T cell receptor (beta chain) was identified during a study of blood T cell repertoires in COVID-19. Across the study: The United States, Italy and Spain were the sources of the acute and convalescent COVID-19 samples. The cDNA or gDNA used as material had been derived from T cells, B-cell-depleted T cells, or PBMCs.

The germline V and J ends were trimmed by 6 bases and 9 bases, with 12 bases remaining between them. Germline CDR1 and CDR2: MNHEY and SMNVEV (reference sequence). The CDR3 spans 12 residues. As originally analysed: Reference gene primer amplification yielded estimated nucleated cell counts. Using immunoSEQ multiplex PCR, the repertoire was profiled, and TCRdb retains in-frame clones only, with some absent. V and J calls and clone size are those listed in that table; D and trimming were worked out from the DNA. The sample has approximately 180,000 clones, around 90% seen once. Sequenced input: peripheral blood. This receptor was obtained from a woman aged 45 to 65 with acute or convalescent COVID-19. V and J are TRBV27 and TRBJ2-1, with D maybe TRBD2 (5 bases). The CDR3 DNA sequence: TGTGCCAGCAGCCGACCGGGGAGTGAGCAGTTCTTC. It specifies CASSRPGSEQFF.